Sequencing of this TCR beta chain was carried out in a study of blood T cell repertoires in COVID-19. Looking at the study overall: Samples came from the United States, Italy and Spain, spanning acute and convalescent COVID-19. In each case, the material was cDNA or gDNA derived from T cells, B-cell-depleted T cells, or PBMCs.

Germline values: CDR1 SEHNR, CDR2 FQNEAQ (reference sequence). The CDR3 is 13 residues long. Trimming cost V 5 bases and J 10 bases, with 17 bases left between them. Authors' data handling: Amplification of reference gene primers provided the estimated nucleated cell counts. TCRdb's table, derived via immunoSEQ multiplex PCR, lists solely in-frame clones and lacks some. The V and J calls and the clone size are those of that table, but D and trimming were determined from the DNA. The table lists about 26,000 clones, around 85% of them singletons. This clone was seen only once. Input material: peripheral blood. This TCR was sampled from a man in his fifties or sixties with active or convalescent COVID-19. The rearrangement uses TRBV7-9 and TRBJ1-1; possibly TRBD1 for D (5 bases). CDR3 amino acids: CASSTLGGDGAFF. As DNA, the CDR3 is TGTGCCAGCAGCACCCTGGGCGGGGACGGAGCTTTCTTT.